This TCR beta chain originates from a study of cytomegalovirus exposure and HLA in healthy donors. Findings and caveats of the study: Presence/absence analysis assumed near-uniform sequencing depth across donors. Analyzed later, association rates of TCRs varied across HLA loci, with DRB1 most and HLA-C fewest.

On this clone: What it binds is not known.

The PCR contained 60 Vbeta and 13 Jbeta primers. The table came from immunoSEQ multiplex PCR; TCRdb's copy has only in-frame clones and leaves some out. The table shows around 150,000 clones, with approximately 75% occurring only once. Trimming took 5 bases from V and 8 from J; bases not matched to a gene: 9. Per the germline V gene, CDR1 is SSHAT and CDR2 is FNYEAQ (reference sequence). The CDR3 is made up of 15 amino acids. Sequenced: PBMCs. This clonotype was sampled from a man aged 50-59 years in good health and CMV-seropositive. The chain couples TRBV7-7 to TRBJ2-1; TRBD2 matches at 10 bases. As DNA, the CDR3 is TGTGCCAGCAGCCTTAGCGGGGGGATGTTAGATGAGCAGTTCTTC. It encodes CASSLSGGMLDEQFF.